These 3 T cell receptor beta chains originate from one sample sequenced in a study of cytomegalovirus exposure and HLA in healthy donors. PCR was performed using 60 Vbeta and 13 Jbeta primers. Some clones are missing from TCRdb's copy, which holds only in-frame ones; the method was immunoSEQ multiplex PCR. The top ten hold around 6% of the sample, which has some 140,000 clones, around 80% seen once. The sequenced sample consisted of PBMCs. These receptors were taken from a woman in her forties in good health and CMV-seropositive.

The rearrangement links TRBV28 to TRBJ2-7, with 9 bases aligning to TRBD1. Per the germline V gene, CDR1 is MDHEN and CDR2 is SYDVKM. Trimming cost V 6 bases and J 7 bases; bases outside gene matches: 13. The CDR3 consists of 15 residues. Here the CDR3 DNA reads TGTGCCAGCAGCGTTTCCGGGACAGGGTTTTTTGAGCAGTACTTC. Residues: CASSVSGTGFFEQYF.

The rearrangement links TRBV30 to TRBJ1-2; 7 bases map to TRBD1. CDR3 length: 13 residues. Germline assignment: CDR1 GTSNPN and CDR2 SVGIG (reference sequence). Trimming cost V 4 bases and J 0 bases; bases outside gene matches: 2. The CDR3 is CAWKGTANYGYTF. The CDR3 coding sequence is TGTGCCTGGAAGGGGACAGCTAACTATGGCTACACCTTC.

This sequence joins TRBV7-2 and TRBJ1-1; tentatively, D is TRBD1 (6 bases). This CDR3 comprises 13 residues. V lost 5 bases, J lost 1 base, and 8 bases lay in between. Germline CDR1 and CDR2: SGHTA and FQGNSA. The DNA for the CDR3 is TGTGCCAGCAGCCAACAGGGGAACACTGAAGCTTTCTTT. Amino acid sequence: CASSQQGNTEAFF.